The T cell receptor beta chain under discussion was sequenced for a study of beta chain features in type 1 diabetes. In the study overall: Examination of sorted cells across all samples involved roughly 100 million cells.

This clone was detected only a few times. Its antigen remains unknown. Expressed TCRB transcripts were sequenced because the entire RNA isolate underwent reverse transcription. Some clones are missing from TCRdb's copy, which holds only in-frame ones; the method was immunoSEQ multiplex PCR. The data hold around 300,000 clones, with around 15% observed a single time. Findings and limits, study-wide: Sequencing of cDNA might inflate the share of cells that strongly express TCR. The study found fewer insertions and more deletions at VDJ junctions in type 1 diabetes patients.

Donors underwent one heparinised blood draw, 95 to 150 mL on average. V lost 3 bases and J lost 4, with 13 bases in between. The CDR3 sequence is 14 residues long. Germline CDR1 and CDR2: SGDLS and YYNGEE. This receptor was identified in a man aged 30 to 45 in good health. Material: central memory CD4+ T cells from blood. This rearrangement joins TRBV9 to TRBJ1-2; D is unclear. The CDR3 DNA sequence: TGTGCCAGCAGCGGGAGGGCTGGGGTCTATGGCTACACCTTC. It is translated as CASSGRAGVYGYTF.